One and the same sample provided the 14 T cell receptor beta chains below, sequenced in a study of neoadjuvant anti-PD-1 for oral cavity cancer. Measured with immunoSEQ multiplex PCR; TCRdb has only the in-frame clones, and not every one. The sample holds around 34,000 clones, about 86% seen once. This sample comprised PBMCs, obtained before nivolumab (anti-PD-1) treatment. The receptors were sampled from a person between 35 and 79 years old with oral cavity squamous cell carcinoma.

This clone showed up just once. The DNA for the CDR3 is TGTGCCATCAGTCCGCAACCTCCTCGGTTGGGTGAAAAACTGTTTTTT. The encoded protein is CAISPQPPRLGEKLFF. The rearrangement links TRBV10-3 to TRBJ1-4, with D unresolved. The CDR3 extends over 16 amino acids. The ends were cut back, 5 bases at V and 7 bases at J, with 20 bases in the middle. Per germline, CDR1 ENHRY and CDR2 SYGVKD.

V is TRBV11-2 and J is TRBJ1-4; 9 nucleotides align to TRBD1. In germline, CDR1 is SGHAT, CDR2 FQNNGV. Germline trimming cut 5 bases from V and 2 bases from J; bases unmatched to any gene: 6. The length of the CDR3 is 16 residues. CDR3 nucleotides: TGTGCCAGCAGCGACAGGGGGAGAAGGACTAATGAAAAACTGTTTTTT. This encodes CASSDRGRRTNEKLFF.

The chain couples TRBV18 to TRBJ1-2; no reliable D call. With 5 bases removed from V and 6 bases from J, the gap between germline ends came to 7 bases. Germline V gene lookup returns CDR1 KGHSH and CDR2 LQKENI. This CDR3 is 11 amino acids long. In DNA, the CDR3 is TGTGCCAGCTCAGAGGTGGATGGCTACACCTTC. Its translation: CASSEVDGYTF.

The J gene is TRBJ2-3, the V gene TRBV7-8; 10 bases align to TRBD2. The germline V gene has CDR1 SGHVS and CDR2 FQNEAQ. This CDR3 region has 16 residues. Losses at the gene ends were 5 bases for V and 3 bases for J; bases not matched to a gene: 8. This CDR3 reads CASSRTTSGATDTQYF. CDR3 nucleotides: TGTGCCAGCAGCCGAACCACTAGCGGGGCGACAGATACGCAGTATTTT.

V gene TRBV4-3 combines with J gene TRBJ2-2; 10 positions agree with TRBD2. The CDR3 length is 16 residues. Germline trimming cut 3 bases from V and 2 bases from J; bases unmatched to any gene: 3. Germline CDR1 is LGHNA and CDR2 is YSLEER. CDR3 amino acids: CASSQGTSVNTGELFF. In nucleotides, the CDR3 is TGCGCCAGCAGCCAGGGGACTAGCGTAAACACCGGGGAGCTGTTTTTT.

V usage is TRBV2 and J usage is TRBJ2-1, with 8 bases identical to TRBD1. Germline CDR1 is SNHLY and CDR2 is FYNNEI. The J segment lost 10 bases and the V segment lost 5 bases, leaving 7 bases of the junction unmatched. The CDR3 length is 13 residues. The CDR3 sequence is CASSSGQGGEQFF. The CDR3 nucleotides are TGTGCCAGCAGTTCTGGACAGGGAGGAGAGCAGTTCTTC.

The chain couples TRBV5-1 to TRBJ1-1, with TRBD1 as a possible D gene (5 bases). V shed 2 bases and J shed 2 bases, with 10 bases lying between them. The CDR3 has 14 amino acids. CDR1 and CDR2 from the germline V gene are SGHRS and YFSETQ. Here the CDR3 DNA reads TGCGCCAGCAGCTTAGGGGTTATCAACACTGAAGCTTTCTTT. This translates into CASSLGVINTEAFF.

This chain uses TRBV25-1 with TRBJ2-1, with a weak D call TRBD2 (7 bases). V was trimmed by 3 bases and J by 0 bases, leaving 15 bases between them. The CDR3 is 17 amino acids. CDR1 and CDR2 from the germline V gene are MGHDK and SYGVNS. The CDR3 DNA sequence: TGTGCCAGCAGTGATATCGAGGGGGGGAGCTCCTACAATGAGCAGTTCTTC. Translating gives CASSDIEGGSSYNEQFF.

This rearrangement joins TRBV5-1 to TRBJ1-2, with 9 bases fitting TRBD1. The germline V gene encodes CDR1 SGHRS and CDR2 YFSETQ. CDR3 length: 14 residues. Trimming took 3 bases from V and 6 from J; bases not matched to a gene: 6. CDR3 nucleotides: TGCGCCAGCAGCTCGGGACAGGGTTCTGATGGCTACACCTTC. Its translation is CASSSGQGSDGYTF.

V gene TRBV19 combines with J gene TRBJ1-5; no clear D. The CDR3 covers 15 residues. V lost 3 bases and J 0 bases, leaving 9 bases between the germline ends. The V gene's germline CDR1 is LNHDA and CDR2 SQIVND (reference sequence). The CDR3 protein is CASSIPRYSNQPQHF. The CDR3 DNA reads TGTGCCAGTAGTATCCCCCGGTATAGCAATCAGCCCCAGCATTTT. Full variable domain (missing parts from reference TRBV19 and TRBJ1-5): DGGITQSPKYLFRKEGQNVTLSCEQNLNHDAMYWYRQDPGQGLRLIYYSQIVNDFQKGDIAEGYSVSREKKESFPLTVTSAQKNPTAFYLCASSIPRYSNQPQHFGDGTRLSIL.

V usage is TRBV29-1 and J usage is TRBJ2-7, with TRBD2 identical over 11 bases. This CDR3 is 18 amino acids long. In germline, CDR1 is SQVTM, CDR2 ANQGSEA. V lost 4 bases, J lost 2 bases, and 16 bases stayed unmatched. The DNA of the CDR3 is TGCAGCGTTGTCCGTCCTAGCGGGGGGATCAGGGCAGCCTACGAGCAGTACTTC. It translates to CSVVRPSGGIRAAYEQYF.

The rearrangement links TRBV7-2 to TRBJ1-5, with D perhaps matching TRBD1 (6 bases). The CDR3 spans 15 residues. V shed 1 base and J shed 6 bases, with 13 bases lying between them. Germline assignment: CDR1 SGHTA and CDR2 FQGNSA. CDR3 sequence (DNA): TGTGCCAGCAGCTTAGAGAGCGGGGGCGTTCAGCCCCAGCATTTT. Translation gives CASSLESGGVQPQHF.

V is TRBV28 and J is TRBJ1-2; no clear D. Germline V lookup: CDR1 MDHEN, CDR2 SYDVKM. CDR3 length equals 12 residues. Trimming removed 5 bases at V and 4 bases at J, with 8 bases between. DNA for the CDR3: TGTGCCAGCAGTGCCGACATCTATGGCTACACCTTC. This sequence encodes CASSADIYGYTF.

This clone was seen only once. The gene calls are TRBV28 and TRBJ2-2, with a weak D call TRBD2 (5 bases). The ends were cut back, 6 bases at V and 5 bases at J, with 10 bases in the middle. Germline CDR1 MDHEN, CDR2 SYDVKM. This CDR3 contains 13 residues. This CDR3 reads CASSGLRTGELFF. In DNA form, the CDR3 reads TGTGCCAGCAGCGGACTTAGAACCGGGGAGCTGTTTTTT.